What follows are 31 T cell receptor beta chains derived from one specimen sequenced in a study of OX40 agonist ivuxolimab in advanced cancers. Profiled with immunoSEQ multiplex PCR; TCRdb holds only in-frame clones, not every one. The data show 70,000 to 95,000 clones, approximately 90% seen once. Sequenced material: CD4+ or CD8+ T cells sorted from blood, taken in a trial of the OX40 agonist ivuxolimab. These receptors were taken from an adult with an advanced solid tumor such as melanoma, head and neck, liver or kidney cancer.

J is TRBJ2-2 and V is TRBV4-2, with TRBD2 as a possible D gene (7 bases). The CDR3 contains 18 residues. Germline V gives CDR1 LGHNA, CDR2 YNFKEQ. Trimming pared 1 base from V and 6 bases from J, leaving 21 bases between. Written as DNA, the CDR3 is TGTGCCAGCAGCCAAGGCGGGGGCGGGGGCAGGTGGGCCGGGGAGCTGTTTTTT. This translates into CASSQGGGGGRWAGELFF.

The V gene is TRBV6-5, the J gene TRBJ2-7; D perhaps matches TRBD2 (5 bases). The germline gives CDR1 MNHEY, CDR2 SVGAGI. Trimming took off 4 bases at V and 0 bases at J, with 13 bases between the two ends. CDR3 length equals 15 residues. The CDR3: CASSSVATNSYEQYF. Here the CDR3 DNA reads TGTGCCAGCAGTTCCGTAGCGACGAACTCCTACGAGCAGTACTTC.

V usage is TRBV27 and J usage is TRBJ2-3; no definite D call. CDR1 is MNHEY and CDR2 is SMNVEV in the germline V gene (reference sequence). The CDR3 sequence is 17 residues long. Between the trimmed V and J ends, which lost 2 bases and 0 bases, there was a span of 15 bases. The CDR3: CASSLRARFYSTDTQYF. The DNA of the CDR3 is TGTGCCAGCAGTTTACGGGCCCGATTCTATAGCACAGATACGCAGTATTTT.

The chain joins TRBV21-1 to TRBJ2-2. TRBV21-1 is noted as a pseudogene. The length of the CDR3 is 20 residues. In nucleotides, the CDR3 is TGTGCCAGCAGCAAGGCGACGGGACCAGAAGAGGTCGCGGGCACCGGGGAGCTGTTTTTT. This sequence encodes CASSKATGPEEVAGTGELFF.

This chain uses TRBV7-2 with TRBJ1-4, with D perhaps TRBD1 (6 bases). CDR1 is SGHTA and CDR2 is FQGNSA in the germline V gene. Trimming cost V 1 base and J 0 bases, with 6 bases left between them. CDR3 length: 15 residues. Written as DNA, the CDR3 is TGTGCCAGCAGCTTAGGGGGGCCAACTAATGAAAAACTGTTTTTT. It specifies CASSLGGPTNEKLFF.

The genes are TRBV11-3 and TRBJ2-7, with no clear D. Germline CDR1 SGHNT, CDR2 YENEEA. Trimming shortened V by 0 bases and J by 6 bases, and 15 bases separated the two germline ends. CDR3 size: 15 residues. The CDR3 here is CASSLEGARISEQYF. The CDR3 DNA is TGTGCCAGCAGCTTAGAGGGTGCCCGGATAAGCGAGCAGTACTTC.

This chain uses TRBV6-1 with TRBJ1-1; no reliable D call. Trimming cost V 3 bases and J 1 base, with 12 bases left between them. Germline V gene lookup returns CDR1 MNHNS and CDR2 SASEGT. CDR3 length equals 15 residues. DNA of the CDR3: TGTGCCAGCAGTGATAGGAATTTCCAGAACACTGAAGCTTTCTTT. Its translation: CASSDRNFQNTEAFF.

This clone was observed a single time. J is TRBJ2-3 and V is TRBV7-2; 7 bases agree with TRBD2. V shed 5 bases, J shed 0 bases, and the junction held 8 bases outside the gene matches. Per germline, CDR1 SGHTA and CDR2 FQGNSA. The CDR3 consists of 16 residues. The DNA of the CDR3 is TGTGCCAGCAGCGTTTCGGGAGCGGGAAGCACAGATACGCAGTATTTT. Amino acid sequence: CASSVSGAGSTDTQYF.

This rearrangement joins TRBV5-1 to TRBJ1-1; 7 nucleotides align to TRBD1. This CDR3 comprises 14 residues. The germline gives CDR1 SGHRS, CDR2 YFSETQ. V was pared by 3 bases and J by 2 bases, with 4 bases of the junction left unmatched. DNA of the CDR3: TGCGCCAGCAGCTCCCGACAGGGAAACACTGAAGCTTTCTTT. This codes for CASSSRQGNTEAFF.

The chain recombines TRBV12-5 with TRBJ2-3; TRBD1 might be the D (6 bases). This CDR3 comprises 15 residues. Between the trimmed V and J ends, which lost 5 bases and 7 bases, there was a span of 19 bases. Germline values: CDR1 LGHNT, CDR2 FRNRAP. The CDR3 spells CASGNQTGPAHTQYF. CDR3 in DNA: TGTGCTAGTGGTAACCAGACAGGTCCCGCCCATACGCAGTATTTT.

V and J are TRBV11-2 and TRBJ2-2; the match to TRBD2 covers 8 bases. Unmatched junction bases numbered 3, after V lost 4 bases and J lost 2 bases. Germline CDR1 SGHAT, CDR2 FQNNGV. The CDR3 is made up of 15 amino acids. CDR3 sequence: CASSSTSVNTGELFF. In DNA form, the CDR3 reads TGTGCCAGCAGCTCGACTAGCGTCAACACCGGGGAGCTGTTTTTT.

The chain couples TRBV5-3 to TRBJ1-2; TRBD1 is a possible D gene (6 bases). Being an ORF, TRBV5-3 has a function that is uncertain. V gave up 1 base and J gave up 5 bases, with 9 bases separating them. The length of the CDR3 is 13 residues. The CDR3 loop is CARSLHRDYGYTF. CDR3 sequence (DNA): TGTGCCAGAAGCTTGCACAGGGATTATGGCTACACCTTC.

As DNA, the CDR3 is TGTGCCAGCAGCGGCGGGAGGCGAACTATCACAGATACGCAGTATTTT. It specifies CASSGGRRTITDTQYF. The V gene is TRBV5-8, the J gene TRBJ2-3, with TRBD2 matching 8 bases. Trimming took 4 bases from V and 2 from J; bases not matched to a gene: 9. CDR1 SGHTS and CDR2 YDEGEE come from the germline V gene. The CDR3 contains 16 residues. The complete variable domain, with remaining parts taken from reference TRBV5-8 and TRBJ2-3, reads EAGVTQSPTHLIKTRGQQATLRCSPISGHTSVYWYQQALGLGLQFLLWYDEGEERNRGNFPPRFSGRQFPNYSSELNVNALELEDSALYLCASSGGRRTITDTQYFGPGTRLTVL.

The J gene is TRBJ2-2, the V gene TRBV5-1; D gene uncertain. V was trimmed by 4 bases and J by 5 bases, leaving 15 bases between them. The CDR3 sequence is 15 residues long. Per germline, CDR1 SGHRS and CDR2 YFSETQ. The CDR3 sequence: CASSSLGSSTGELFF. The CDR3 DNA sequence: TGCGCCAGCAGCAGTCTAGGGTCGTCGACCGGGGAGCTGTTTTTT.

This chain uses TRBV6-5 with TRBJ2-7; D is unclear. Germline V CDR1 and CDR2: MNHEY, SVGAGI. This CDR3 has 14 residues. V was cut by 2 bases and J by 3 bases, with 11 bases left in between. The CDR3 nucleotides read TGTGCCAGCAGTTACGCAGCCAGAAGCTACGAGCAGTACTTC. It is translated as CASSYAARSYEQYF.

CDR3 protein: CASKVPGVNTEAFF. DNA for the CDR3: TGTGCCAGCAAAGTGCCAGGGGTGAACACTGAAGCTTTCTTT. The J gene is TRBJ1-1, the V gene TRBV6-5; D might be TRBD1 (6 bases). CDR1 and CDR2 from the germline V gene are MNHEY and SVGAGI. Trimming removed 7 bases from V and 0 bases from J, with 12 bases in between. This CDR3 is 14 amino acids long.

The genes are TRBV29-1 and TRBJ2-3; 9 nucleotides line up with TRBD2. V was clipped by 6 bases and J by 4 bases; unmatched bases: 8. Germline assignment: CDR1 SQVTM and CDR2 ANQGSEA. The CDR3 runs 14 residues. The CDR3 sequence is CSVRGSGSADTQYF. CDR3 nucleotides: TGCAGCGTGCGGGGTAGCGGGAGTGCAGATACGCAGTATTTT.

The CDR3 reads CASTRGQETQYF. CDR3 in DNA: TGTGCCAGCACTAGGGGGCAAGAGACCCAGTACTTC. V usage is TRBV6-6 and J usage is TRBJ2-5; D is possibly TRBD1 (6 bases). Trimming removed 7 bases from V and 2 bases from J, with 8 bases in between. This CDR3 has 12 amino acids. The V gene's germline CDR1 is MNHNY and CDR2 SVGAGI (reference sequence).

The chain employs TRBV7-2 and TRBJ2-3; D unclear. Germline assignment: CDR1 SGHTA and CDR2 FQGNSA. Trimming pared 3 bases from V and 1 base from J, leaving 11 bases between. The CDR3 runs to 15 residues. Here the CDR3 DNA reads TGTGCCAGCAGCTTTGGACGGATGGGCACAGATACGCAGTATTTT. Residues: CASSFGRMGTDTQYF.

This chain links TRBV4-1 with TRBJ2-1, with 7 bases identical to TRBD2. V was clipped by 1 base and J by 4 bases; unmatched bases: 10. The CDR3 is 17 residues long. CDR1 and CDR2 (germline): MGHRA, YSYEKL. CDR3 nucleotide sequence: TGCGCCAGCAGCCAAGGGGCCGCACGCGGGAGTTACAATGAGCAGTTCTTC. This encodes CASSQGAARGSYNEQFF.

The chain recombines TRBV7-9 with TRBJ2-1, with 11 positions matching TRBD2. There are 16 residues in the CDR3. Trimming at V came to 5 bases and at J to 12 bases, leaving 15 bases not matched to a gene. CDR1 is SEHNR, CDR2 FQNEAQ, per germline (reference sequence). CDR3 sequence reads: CASSRSGRDLRSGQFF. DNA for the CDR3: TGTGCCAGCAGCCGTAGCGGGAGGGATCTTAGGAGCGGGCAGTTCTTC.

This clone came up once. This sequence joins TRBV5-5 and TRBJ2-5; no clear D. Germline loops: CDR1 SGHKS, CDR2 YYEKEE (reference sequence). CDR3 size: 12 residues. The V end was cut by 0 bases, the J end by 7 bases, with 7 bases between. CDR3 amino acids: CASSLEGWTQYF. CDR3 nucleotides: TGTGCCAGCAGCTTGGAGGGTTGGACCCAGTACTTC.

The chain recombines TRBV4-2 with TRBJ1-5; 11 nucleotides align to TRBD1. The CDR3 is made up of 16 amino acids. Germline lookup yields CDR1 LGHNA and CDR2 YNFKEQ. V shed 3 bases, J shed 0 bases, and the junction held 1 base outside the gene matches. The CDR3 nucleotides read TGTGCCAGCAGCCAGGACAGGGGGCGTAGCAATCAGCCCCAGCATTTT. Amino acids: CASSQDRGRSNQPQHF.

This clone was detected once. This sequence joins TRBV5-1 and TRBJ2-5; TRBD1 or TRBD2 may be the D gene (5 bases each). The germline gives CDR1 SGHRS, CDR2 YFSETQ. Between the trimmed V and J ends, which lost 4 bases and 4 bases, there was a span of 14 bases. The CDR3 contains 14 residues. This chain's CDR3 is CASSAPGTAETQYF. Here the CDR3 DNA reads TGCGCCAGCAGCGCCCCCGGGACGGCAGAGACCCAGTACTTC.

The CDR3 sequence: CASSPPGGLAKNIQYF. For the CDR3, the DNA is TGCGCCAGCAGCCCCCCCGGTGGACTAGCCAAAAACATTCAGTACTTC. The genes are TRBV4-3 and TRBJ2-4; D may be TRBD2 (5 bases). CDR3 length equals 16 residues. Germline assignment: CDR1 LGHNA and CDR2 YSLEER. V gave up 4 bases and J gave up 0 bases, with 13 bases separating them.

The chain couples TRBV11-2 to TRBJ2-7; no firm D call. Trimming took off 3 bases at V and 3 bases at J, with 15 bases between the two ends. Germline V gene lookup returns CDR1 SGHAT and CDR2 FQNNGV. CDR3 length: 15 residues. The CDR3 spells CASSLQPAVGYEQYF. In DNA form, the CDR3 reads TGTGCCAGCAGCTTGCAGCCGGCGGTGGGCTACGAGCAGTACTTC.

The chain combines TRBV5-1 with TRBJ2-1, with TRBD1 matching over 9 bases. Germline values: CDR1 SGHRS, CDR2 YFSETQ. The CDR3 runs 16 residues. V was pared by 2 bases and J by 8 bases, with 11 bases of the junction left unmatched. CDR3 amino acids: CASSFVITGGIDEQFF. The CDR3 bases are TGCGCCAGCAGCTTTGTGATAACAGGGGGCATCGATGAGCAGTTCTTC.

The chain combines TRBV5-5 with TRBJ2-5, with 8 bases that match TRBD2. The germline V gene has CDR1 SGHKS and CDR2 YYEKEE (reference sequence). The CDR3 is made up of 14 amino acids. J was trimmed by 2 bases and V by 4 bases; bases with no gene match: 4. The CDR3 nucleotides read TGTGCCAGCAGCCCTAGCGGGCCGCAAGAGACCCAGTACTTC. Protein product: CASSPSGPQETQYF.

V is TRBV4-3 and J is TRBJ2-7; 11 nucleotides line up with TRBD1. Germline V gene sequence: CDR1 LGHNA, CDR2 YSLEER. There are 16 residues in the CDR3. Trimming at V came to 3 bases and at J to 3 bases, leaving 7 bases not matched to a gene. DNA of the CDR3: TGCGCCAGCAGCCAGGGGACAGGGGGACCAAGCTACGAGCAGTACTTC. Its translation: CASSQGTGGPSYEQYF.

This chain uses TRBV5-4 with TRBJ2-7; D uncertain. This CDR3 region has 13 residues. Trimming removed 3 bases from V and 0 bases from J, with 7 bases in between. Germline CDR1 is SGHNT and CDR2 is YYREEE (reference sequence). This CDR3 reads CASSSHSSYEQYF. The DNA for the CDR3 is TGTGCCAGCAGCTCGCACAGCTCCTACGAGCAGTACTTC.

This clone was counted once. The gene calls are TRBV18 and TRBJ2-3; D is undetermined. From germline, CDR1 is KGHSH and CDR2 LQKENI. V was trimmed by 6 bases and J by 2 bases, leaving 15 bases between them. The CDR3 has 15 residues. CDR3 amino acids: CASSHTKHYTDTQYF. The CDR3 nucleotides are TGTGCCAGCTCTCACACCAAACACTACACAGATACGCAGTATTTT.